Below are 18 T cell receptor beta chains sequenced from a single sample in a study of cytomegalovirus exposure and HLA in healthy donors. Primers: 60 Vbeta forward and 13 Jbeta reverse. Libraries were prepared by immunoSEQ multiplex PCR; TCRdb keeps only in-frame clonotypes and omits some of them. The table lists about 160,000 clones, around 88% of them singletons. Sequenced sample: PBMCs. These receptor sequences come from a young woman in good health and CMV-seronegative.

This clone has just one count. This chain connects TRBV19 to TRBJ2-3; D is unclear. Trimming removed 3 bases from V and 6 bases from J, with 7 bases in between. CDR1 LNHDA and CDR2 SQIVND come from the germline V gene (reference sequence). The CDR3 length is 12 residues. The CDR3 sequence: CASSIGVDTQYF. The CDR3 bases are TGTGCCAGTAGTATCGGAGTTGATACGCAGTATTTT.

This clone was seen a few times. This chain uses TRBV5-6 with TRBJ2-4; 7 nucleotides match TRBD1. V dropped 3 bases and J dropped 6; count of bases not matched to a gene: 3. The CDR3 extends over 13 amino acids. The germline CDR1 and CDR2 sequences are SGHDT and YYEEEE. CDR3 region: CASSSGQRNIQYF. The DNA for the CDR3 is TGTGCCAGCAGCTCGGGACAGAGAAACATTCAGTACTTC.

The chain combines TRBV14 with TRBJ2-5; 7 bases match TRBD1. V was clipped by 3 bases and J by 1 base; unmatched bases: 5. Looked up from germline, CDR1 is SGHDN and CDR2 is FVKESK. CDR3 length: 15 amino acids. The CDR3 is CASSQRDSIQETQYF. CDR3 DNA: TGTGCCAGCAGCCAGAGGGACAGCATCCAAGAGACCCAGTACTTC. Using reference TRBV14 and TRBJ2-5 for the parts outside the CDR3, the full variable domain is EAGVTQFPSHSVIEKGQTVTLRCDPISGHDNLYWYRRVMGKEIKFLLHFVKESKQDESGMPNNRFLAERTGGTYSTLKVQPAELEDSGVYFCASSQRDSIQETQYFGPGTRLLVL.

The rearrangement joins TRBV11-2 to TRBJ1-1; D call uncertain. CDR3 length equals 14 residues. The V and J ends lost 2 bases and 0 bases respectively, with 7 bases between them. Germline CDR1 and CDR2: SGHAT and FQNNGV. CDR3 coding DNA: TGTGCCAGCAGCTTACAGGCATTGAACACTGAAGCTTTCTTT. Translated, it gives CASSLQALNTEAFF.

The chain couples TRBV28 to TRBJ2-2; D is possibly TRBD1 (5 bases). The CDR3 is 13 amino acids. V was cut by 5 bases and J by 5 bases, with 9 bases left in between. Germline-derived CDR1 and CDR2 are MDHEN and SYDVKM. The CDR3 reads CASSVTATGELFF. CDR3 nucleotides: TGTGCCAGCAGTGTGACAGCAACCGGGGAGCTGTTTTTT.

In this sample, this clone turned up once. The J gene is TRBJ1-1, the V gene TRBV18; 9 nucleotides match TRBD1. This CDR3 is built from 13 residues. V shed 4 bases, J shed 10 bases, and the junction held 7 bases outside the gene matches. The germline V gene has CDR1 KGHSH and CDR2 LQKENI. CDR3 region: CASSRTDRGAAFF. The CDR3 nucleotides read TGTGCCAGCTCACGAACGGACAGGGGAGCAGCTTTCTTT.

In DNA form, the CDR3 reads TGTGCCAGCAGTGCATCTGCCGGGACAGGGTATTCACCCCTCCACTTT. Encoded protein: CASSASAGTGYSPLHF. This rearrangement joins TRBV25-1 to TRBJ1-6; TRBD1 matches at 9 bases. Germline CDR1 and CDR2: MGHDK and SYGVNS. The CDR3 runs to 16 residues. J was trimmed by 8 bases and V by 4 bases; bases with no gene match: 9.

V and J are TRBV19 and TRBJ1-6, with 10 bases aligning to TRBD1. The CDR3 loop spans 13 amino acids. Germline-derived CDR1 and CDR2 are LNHDA and SQIVND (reference sequence). The V and J ends lost 7 bases and 8 bases, in that order; junction bases with no gene match: 2. The CDR3 sequence: CASTGTGDSPLHF. Written as DNA, the CDR3 is TGTGCCAGTACAGGGACAGGGGATTCACCCCTCCACTTT.

This clone occurred a few times. The chain has TRBV29-1 and TRBJ2-2; 11 bases are a match to TRBD1. V dropped 7 bases and J dropped 7; count of bases not matched to a gene: 8. Per the germline V gene, CDR1 is SQVTM and CDR2 is ANQGSEA. The length of the CDR3 is 14 residues. CDR3 amino acids: CSAPGQGVGGELFF. CDR3 sequence (DNA): TGCAGCGCTCCGGGACAGGGGGTGGGCGGGGAGCTGTTTTTT.

This chain joins TRBV27 and TRBJ2-1; 9 nucleotides match TRBD1. CDR3 length equals 13 residues. V trimming: 8 bases; J trimming: 6 bases; junction bases outside the gene matches: 5. Germline CDR1 reads MNHEY; CDR2 reads SMNVEV (reference sequence). The CDR3 DNA is TGTGCCAGCCAAGGACAGGGGCGCAATGAGCAGTTCTTC. Translation gives CASQGQGRNEQFF.

The genes are TRBV2 and TRBJ1-5, with unresolved D. V was clipped by 6 bases and J by 0 bases, with 6 bases between them. The CDR3 totals 13 residues. Germline assignment: CDR1 SNHLY and CDR2 FYNNEI. CDR3 in amino acids: CASRSDSNQPQHF. The CDR3 nucleotides read TGTGCCAGCAGGTCAGATAGCAATCAGCCCCAGCATTTT.

The CDR3 is CASSPYPPGLISTNEKLFF. The CDR3 bases are TGTGCCAGCAGTCCATACCCCCCAGGGCTCATATCAACTAATGAAAAACTGTTTTTT. The chain couples TRBV28 to TRBJ1-4; a weak D match, TRBD1 (5 bases). CDR3 size: 19 residues. V was shortened by 5 bases and J by 0 bases, with 22 bases between the two germline ends. Per germline, CDR1 MDHEN and CDR2 SYDVKM.

The chain joins TRBV28 to TRBJ2-7; the D gene is possibly TRBD1 (6 bases). The CDR3 loop spans 15 amino acids. Germline V gives CDR1 MDHEN, CDR2 SYDVKM. Deletions cut 5 bases from V and 0 bases from J, with 14 bases between. The CDR3 reads CASSLWTDHSYEQYF. CDR3 DNA: TGTGCCAGCAGTCTGTGGACAGACCACTCCTACGAGCAGTACTTC.

V is TRBV11-2 and J is TRBJ1-3; D ambiguous. Trimming cost V 5 bases and J 4 bases, with 6 bases left between them. The CDR3 runs to 12 residues. The germline CDR1 and CDR2 sequences are SGHAT and FQNNGV. CDR3 nucleotide sequence: TGTGCCAGCAGCCTATCCGGAAACACCATATATTTT. Protein: CASSLSGNTIYF.

This chain connects TRBV15 to TRBJ1-2, with TRBD1 as a possible D gene (5 bases). Germline V CDR1 and CDR2: LNHNV, YYDKDF (reference sequence). CDR3 size: 13 residues. V shed 5 bases and J shed 2 bases, with 9 bases lying between them. CDR3 region: CATSLHRNYGYTF. The CDR3 DNA reads TGTGCCACCAGCCTTCACAGGAACTATGGCTACACCTTC.

This rearrangement joins TRBV28 to TRBJ1-5, with D maybe TRBD1 (6 bases). Trimming pared 6 bases from V and 1 base from J, leaving 16 bases between. The CDR3 is 16 amino acids. In germline, CDR1 is MDHEN, CDR2 SYDVKM. The CDR3, as DNA: TGTGCCAGCAGGACACAGGGACAACTAAGCAATCAGCCCCAGCATTTT. Its translation: CASRTQGQLSNQPQHF.

J is TRBJ2-7 and V is TRBV10-3, with D unclear. The CDR3 has 12 amino acids. V was pared by 3 bases and J by 0 bases, with 3 bases between. Looked up from germline, CDR1 is ENHRY and CDR2 is SYGVKD. The DNA of the CDR3 is TGTGCCATCAGTGACCGCTCCTACGAGCAGTACTTC. It specifies CAISDRSYEQYF.

The chain links TRBV15 to TRBJ1-1, with D possibly being TRBD1 (6 bases). Germline values: CDR1 LNHNV, CDR2 YYDKDF (reference sequence). V shed 3 bases and J shed 3 bases, with 17 bases lying between them. CDR3 length: 16 amino acids. The CDR3 nucleotides read TGTGCCACCAGCAGCAACAACAGGGCCTACGACACTGAAGCTTTCTTT. Translation: CATSSNNRAYDTEAFF.